This T cell receptor (beta chain) was recorded in a study of vaccination effects on CD4 cells after COVID-19. Sequencing used immunoSEQ multiplex PCR; TCRdb keeps in-frame clones, though not all of them. The repertoire includes 65,000 or so clones, roughly four fifths of them detected once, and 2.5% to 3% sits in the top ten. In regard to this clone: Its antigen is unknown.

ViraFEST used viral peptide pools to expand antigen-specific CD4+ T cells before sequencing. Researchers isolated CD4+ T cells once around 11 days of culture had elapsed. Among the vaccine recipients, none had a prior SARS-CoV-2 infection, and nucleocapsid antibodies were negative. Study results and caveats: Healthy vaccinees had only 1 of 255 vaccine-induced clones cross-react with common cold coronaviruses.

This TCR derives from a human donor who received a COVID-19 vaccine. The source was CD4+ T cells from PBMCs cultured with HCoV-NL63 spike peptides, collected before COVID-19 vaccination.

The CDR3 reads CASSLGPNSNQPQHF. For the CDR3, the DNA is TGCGCCAGCAGCTTGGGTCCTAATAGCAATCAGCCCCAGCATTTT. The rearrangement links TRBV5-1 to TRBJ1-5; D unresolved. Per germline, CDR1 SGHRS and CDR2 YFSETQ. CDR3 length equals 15 residues. V was shortened by 0 bases and J by 0 bases, with 7 bases between the two germline ends.